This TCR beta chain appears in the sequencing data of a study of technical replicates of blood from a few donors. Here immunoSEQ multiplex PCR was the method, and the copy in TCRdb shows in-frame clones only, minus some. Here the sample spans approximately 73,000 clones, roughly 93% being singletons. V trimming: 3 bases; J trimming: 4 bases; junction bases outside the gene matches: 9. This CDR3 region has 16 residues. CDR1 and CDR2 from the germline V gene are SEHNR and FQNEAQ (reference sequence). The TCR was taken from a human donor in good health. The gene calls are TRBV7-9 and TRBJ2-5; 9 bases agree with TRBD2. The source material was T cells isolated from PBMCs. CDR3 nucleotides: TGTGCCAGCAGCTTTTTAGCGGGGGAGGAGAGAGAGACCCAGTACTTC. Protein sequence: CASSFLAGEERETQYF.